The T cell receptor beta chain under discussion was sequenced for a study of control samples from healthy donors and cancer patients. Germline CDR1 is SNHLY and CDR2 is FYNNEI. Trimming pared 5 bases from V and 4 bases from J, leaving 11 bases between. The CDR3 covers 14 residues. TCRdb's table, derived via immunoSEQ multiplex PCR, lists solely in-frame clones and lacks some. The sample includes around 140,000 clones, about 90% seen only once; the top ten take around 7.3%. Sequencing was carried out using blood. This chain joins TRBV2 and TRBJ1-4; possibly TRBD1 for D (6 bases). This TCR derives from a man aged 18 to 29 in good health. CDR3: CASSYGQFNEKLFF. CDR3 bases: TGTGCCAGCAGTTACGGACAGTTTAATGAAAAACTGTTTTTT.